This T cell receptor beta chain was retrieved from a study of a mutant IDH1 vaccine in newly diagnosed glioma. The table came from immunoSEQ multiplex PCR; TCRdb's copy has only in-frame clones and leaves some out. The sample yields tens of thousands of clones, roughly 77% seen once. Notes on the study in general: Pseudoprogression appeared unlinked to shifts in leading peripheral T cell clonotypes. The vaccine induced immune responses, and these occurred in around 93% of patients.

This clone appeared a few times. Its antigen remains unidentified. The time point is: week 35, safety follow-up. Doses comprised 300 ug of mutant IDH1 20-mer peptide each, plus topical imiquimod. Eight vaccine doses were administered to patients at weeks 1, 3, 5, 7, 11, 15, 19 and 23. New IDH1-mutant, ATRX-lost WHO grade 3 or 4 astrocytomas occurred in donors. This TCR was sampled from a young man with glioma. The sample consisted of PBMCs, taken from a glioma patient whose treatment included an IDH1 peptide vaccine.

CDR3 bases: TGTGCCATCAGTGAGTCGGCAGGGGATAATGAAAAACTGTTTTTT. Translating gives CAISESAGDNEKLFF. The rearrangement uses TRBV10-3 and TRBJ1-4, with D perhaps matching TRBD1 (6 bases). The ends were cut back, 0 bases at V and 4 bases at J, with 9 bases in the middle. This CDR3 is 15 amino acids long. Germline V gene lookup returns CDR1 ENHRY and CDR2 SYGVKD.